Below, one TCR beta chain is given with its context. The data originate from a study of T cell responses to AZD1222 COVID-19 vaccine. Repertoires were generated with immunoSEQ multiplex PCR, while TCRdb's copy carries only in-frame clones and drops some. The table records some 86,000 clones, about 90% of them present only once. The germline V and J ends were trimmed by 3 bases and 2 bases, with 5 bases remaining between them. The CDR3 has 12 residues. Germline V gene lookup returns CDR1 SGHTA and CDR2 FQGNSA. The TCR comes from an adult who received the AZD1222 COVID-19 vaccine. V is TRBV7-2 and J is TRBJ2-7; tentatively, D is TRBD1 (5 bases). The sample was peripheral blood, taken 28 days after the second AZD1222 dose. Written as DNA, the CDR3 is TGTGCCAGCAGCTTGGACACCTACGAGCAGTACTTC. This sequence encodes CASSLDTYEQYF.